The subject of this entry is one T cell receptor beta chain. As yet, its antigen is unknown. This entry comes from a study of cytotoxic CD8 clonotypes in ibrutinib-treated CLL. Whole-study context: Collecting the response samples happened after a median 12 months of treatment, with a range of 6 to 36. Sequenced samples delivered averages of 255,043 productive templates and 94,082 productive rearrangements.

Study results and caveats: Clonality rose at ibrutinib response and fell back toward baseline at progression.

Around 2 micrograms of genomic DNA from cryopreserved PBMCs went into TCR beta libraries. Assay: immunoSEQ multiplex PCR; the TCRdb copy retains only in-frame clones and omits some. The sample lists approximately 74,000 clones, approximately 80% occurring once. The TCR was taken from a human donor with chronic lymphocytic leukemia. The source material was PBMCs, sampled at disease progression, from a patient treated with ibrutinib.

The CDR3 here is CASSLAGQTAVGAFF. CDR3 DNA sequence: TGTGCCAGCAGCTTAGCCGGACAGACGGCGGTTGGGGCTTTCTTT. V and J are TRBV7-8 and TRBJ1-1; possible D gene TRBD1, 6 bases. The V and J ends lost 0 bases and 11 bases respectively, with 19 bases between them. Germline V CDR1 and CDR2: SGHVS, FQNEAQ. CDR3 length: 15 residues.